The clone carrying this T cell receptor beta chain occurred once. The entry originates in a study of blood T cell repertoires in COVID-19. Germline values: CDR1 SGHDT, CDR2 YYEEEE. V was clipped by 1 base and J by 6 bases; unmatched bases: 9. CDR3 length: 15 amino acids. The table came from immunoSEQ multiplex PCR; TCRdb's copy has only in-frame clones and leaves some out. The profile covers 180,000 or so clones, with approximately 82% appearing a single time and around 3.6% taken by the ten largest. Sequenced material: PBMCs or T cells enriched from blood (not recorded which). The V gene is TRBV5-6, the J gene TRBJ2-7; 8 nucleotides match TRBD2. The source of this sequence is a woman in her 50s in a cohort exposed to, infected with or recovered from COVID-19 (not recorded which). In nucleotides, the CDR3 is TGTGCCAGCAGCTTGTCCCCGGGGGGGCGGTCCGAGCAGTACTTC. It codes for CASSLSPGGRSEQYF.